This T cell receptor (beta chain) came from a study of a mutant IDH1 vaccine in newly diagnosed glioma. Clones were sequenced by immunoSEQ multiplex PCR, and TCRdb holds only the in-frame ones, with some missing. The table shows 59,000 or so clones, with about 91% occurring only once. Time point of the sample: baseline, week 1 (first vaccination visit). Treatment given: pre-vaccination baseline after standard-of-care therapy. Each astrocytoma in the donors was new, WHO grade 3 or 4, IDH1-mutant and ATRX-lost. The TCR was taken from a man over 45 with glioma. Sequencing used PBMCs, obtained from a glioma patient treated with radiotherapy, temozolomide or both.

CDR3 region: CASKRAGQTDYGYTF. The CDR3 coding sequence is TGTGCCAGTAAGCGAGCCGGCCAGACAGACTATGGCTACACCTTC. The genes are TRBV19 and TRBJ1-2; D perhaps matches TRBD1 (5 bases). Germline assignment: CDR1 LNHDA and CDR2 SQIVND (reference sequence). CDR3 length equals 15 residues. V lost 7 bases to trimming and J lost 3 bases, with 18 bases between them.